A selection of T cell receptor beta chains follows, all from one sample in a study of PD-L1 blockade in urothelial cancer. Assay used: immunoSEQ multiplex PCR; TCRdb lists only in-frame clones, some missing. The sample holds 130,000 or so clones, about 81% seen once. Material: PBMCs, obtained around atezolizumab (anti-PD-L1) treatment. All receptors derive from a man aged 45-65 years with urothelial cancer. Both conserved end residues are part of each CDR3. A clone size is listed for some rows: how often the clone was seen (once, few, many), or a class if it is expanded.

V,size,CDR3
TRBV19,.,CASSMQTYSNQPQHF
TRBV4-1,.,CASSRKVAAAEQFF
TRBV4-2,.,CASSQDLGGGSGEGYTEAFF
TRBV9,.,CASSPGVAGTPTQYF
TRBV7-9,.,CASSSGQGPTF
TRBV15,.,CATSGGTMNTEAFF
TRBV25-1,.,CASSESTGGLYGYTF
TRBV4-2,many,CASSQLPGTGNSPLHF
TRBV21-1,.,CASSKGAAEAFF
TRBV10-1,.,CASSAATSAVEQFF
TRBV28,.,CASIETGNNQPQHF
TRBV5-4,.,CASSPGTSGTDTQYF
TRBV27,.,CASSSGTRGTGELFF
TRBV7-9,.,CASSAPGGPRLFF
TRBV30,.,CAFRAGSGQGTQYF
TRBV5-4,.,CASTTSGGNGYNEQFF
TRBV18,.,CASSPPSLEYGYTF
TRBV18,.,CASSPPSLGRETQYF
TRBV9,.,CASSTTQGAEAFF
TRBV30,.,CAWRAGTGELFF
TRBV19,.,CASSRGQGGGSPLHF
TRBV9,.,CASSATGSGNTEAFF
TRBV2,.,CASSEGRGANYGYTF
TRBV5-8,once,CASTTQGARSGYTF
TRBV6-6,.,CASILGQGGFHQPQHF
TRBV11-2,.,CASGSLLYEQYF
TRBV28,once,CASSLSFRGIEAFF
TRBV6-6,.,CASRTGTDYNEQFF
TRBV5-1,.,CASSSTYRESLISLAKNIQYF
TRBV19,.,CASSAGVRFGANVLTF
TRBV2,.,CASREASGRYEQYF
TRBV14,few,CASSQIGGRTDTQYF
TRBV7-8,.,CASSGRLAERTDTQYF
TRBV28,.,CASSLLGQGNTEAFF
TRBV19,.,CASSMETSGRPHTGELFF
TRBV28,.,CASSATVPYNSPLHF
TRBV4-1,.,CASSHLGLAGGFPGETQYF
TRBV11-2,few,CASSLVRERGNEQFF
TRBV9,.,CASSVDSWADTQYF
TRBV6-1,few,CASSEDSFTEAFF
TRBV6-6,.,CASTTSPYGYTF
TRBV10-3,many,CAISDSGTGLTMGKNIQYF
TRBV30,.,CAWSQGNTEAFF
TRBV28,few,CASSFPQPQHF
TRBV27,many,CASRSAGGLEEQFF
TRBV19,.,CASKDSDNTEAFF
TRBV7-9,.,CASSREYAQYF
TRBV27,.,CASSLSQGHEKLFF
TRBV18,.,CASSPLPSVTKNIQYF
TRBV9,.,CASSVAMVTEAFF
TRBV30,.,CAGMGQGVVTGELFF
TRBV6-5,once,CASIGTSGKYNEQFF
TRBV5-4,.,CASSVVAESSYNEQFF
TRBV19,once,CASSTPSRDTQYF